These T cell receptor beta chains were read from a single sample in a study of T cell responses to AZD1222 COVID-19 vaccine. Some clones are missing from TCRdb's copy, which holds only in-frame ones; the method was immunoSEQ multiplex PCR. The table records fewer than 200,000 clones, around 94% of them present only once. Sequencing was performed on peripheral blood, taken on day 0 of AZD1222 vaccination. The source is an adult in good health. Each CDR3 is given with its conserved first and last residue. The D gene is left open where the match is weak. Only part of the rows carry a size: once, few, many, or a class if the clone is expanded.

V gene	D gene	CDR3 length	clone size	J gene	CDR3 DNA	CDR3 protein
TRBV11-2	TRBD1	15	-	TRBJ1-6	TGTGCCAGCAGCTTCGGGACAGGCATTAATTCACCCCTCCACTTT	CASSFGTGINSPLHF
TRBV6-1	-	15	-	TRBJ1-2	TGTGCCAGCAGTGAAACGGCCGGCCCTTACTATGGCTACACCTTC	CASSETAGPYYGYTF
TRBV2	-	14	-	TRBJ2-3	TGTGCCAGACAAAAGGACCGCAGCACAGATACGCAGTATTTT	CARQKDRSTDTQYF
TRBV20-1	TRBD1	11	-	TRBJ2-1	TGCAGCGGACAGGAAATCAATGAGCAGTTCTTC	CSGQEINEQFF
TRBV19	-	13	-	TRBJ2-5	TGTGCCAGTAGTAGCTCGGGACAAGAGACCCAGTACTTC	CASSSSGQETQYF
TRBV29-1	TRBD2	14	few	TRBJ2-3	TGCAGCGGATCCCGGGGGGAACTTACAGATACGCAGTATTTT	CSGSRGELTDTQYF
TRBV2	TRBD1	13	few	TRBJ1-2	TGTGCCAGCAGGGACAGGGGACGGCATGGCTACACCTTC	CASRDRGRHGYTF
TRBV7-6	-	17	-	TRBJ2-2	TGTGCCAGCAGCCAAACCCGGGCAGGCCTGAACACCGGGGAGCTGTTTTTT	CASSQTRAGLNTGELFF
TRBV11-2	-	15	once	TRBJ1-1	TGTGCCAGCAGCTTTGATGACAGGAGGATAGTAGAAGCTTTCTTT	CASSFDDRRIVEAFF
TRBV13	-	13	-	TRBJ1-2	TGTGCCAGCAGCTTACAGGGAAACTATGGCTACACCTTC	CASSLQGNYGYTF
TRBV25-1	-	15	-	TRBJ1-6	TGTGCCAGCACCCGGGACACAGCCTATAATTCACCCCTCCACTTT	CASTRDTAYNSPLHF
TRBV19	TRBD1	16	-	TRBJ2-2	TGTGCCAGTAGTACCGGACAGGGTACGAACACCGGGGAGCTGTTTTTT	CASSTGQGTNTGELFF
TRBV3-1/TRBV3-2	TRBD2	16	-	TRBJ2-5	TGTGCCAGCAGCCAATCGATACTAGCGGGGGGGCTAACCCAGTACTTC	CASSQSILAGGLTQYF
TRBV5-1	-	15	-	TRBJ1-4	TGCGCCAGCAGCTCCTGGGACGGACCTAATGAAAAACTGTTTTTT	CASSSWDGPNEKLFF
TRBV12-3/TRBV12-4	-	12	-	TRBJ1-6	TGTGCCTCCCGGGGGGCTATGTCACCCCTCCACTTT	CASRGAMSPLHF
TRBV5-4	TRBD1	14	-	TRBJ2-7	TGTGCCAGCAGCTCCCAGGGGGTCTCCTACGAGCAGTACTTC	CASSSQGVSYEQYF
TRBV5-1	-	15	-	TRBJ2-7	TGCGCCAGCAGCACGACCCCACTCAGCCCCTACGAGCAGTACTTC	CASSTTPLSPYEQYF
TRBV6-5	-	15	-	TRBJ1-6	TGTGCCAGCACTCTTATCGGGGGAGATAATTCACCCCTCCACTTT	CASTLIGGDNSPLHF
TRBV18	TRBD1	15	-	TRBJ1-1	TGTGCCAGCTCACCATCCCGACAGGGATACACTGAAGCTTTCTTT	CASSPSRQGYTEAFF
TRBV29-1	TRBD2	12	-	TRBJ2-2	TGCAGCGTAGGACTAGGGACCGGGGAGCTGTTTTTT	CSVGLGTGELFF
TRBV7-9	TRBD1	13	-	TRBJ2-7	TGTGCCAGCATCGCGACAGGGGGCTTCGAGCAGTACTTC	CASIATGGFEQYF
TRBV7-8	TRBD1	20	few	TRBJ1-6	TGTGCCAGCAGCACCCCCCGGGACAGGCTCTACTCGGGCTATAATTCACCCCTCCACTTT	CASSTPRDRLYSGYNSPLHF